The 13 T cell receptor beta chains reported below all come from one sample, sequenced in a study of graft-versus-host responses after intestinal transplantation. No antigen is known for these receptors. Profiling relied on immunoSEQ multiplex PCR, and the TCRdb table lists in-frame clones only, not all of them. This table holds tens of thousands of clones, 75% to 90% found once. The sequencing here drew on unstimulated CD4+ T cells sorted from spleen or lymph node cells, taken before intestinal transplant. All receptors derive from a human donor who received an intestinal transplant.

The chain joins TRBV27 to TRBJ2-3; 9 positions agree with TRBD2. The junction had 9 bases not matched to a gene; V was cut back by 5 bases and J by 6 bases. The CDR3 length is 15 residues. From germline, CDR1 is MNHEY and CDR2 SMNVEV (reference sequence). CDR3 protein: CASSRSGGALDTQYF. For the CDR3, the DNA is TGTGCCAGCAGTCGTAGCGGGGGTGCTTTGGATACGCAGTATTTT.

The chain employs TRBV4-2 and TRBJ1-4, with TRBD1 as a possible D gene (5 bases). V shed 1 base and J shed 0 bases, with 9 bases lying between them. The CDR3 has 16 residues. Germline CDR1 is LGHNA and CDR2 is YNFKEQ. CDR3 amino acids: CASSQAGGATNEKLFF. The CDR3 bases are TGTGCCAGCAGCCAAGCCGGGGGAGCAACTAATGAAAAACTGTTTTTT.

The chain carries TRBV6-1 and TRBJ2-5; TRBD2 is a possible D gene (6 bases). This CDR3 is 13 amino acids long. With 6 bases removed from V and 5 bases from J, the gap between germline ends came to 13 bases. Germline V gene lookup returns CDR1 MNHNS and CDR2 SASEGT. Here the CDR3 DNA reads TGTGCCAGCAGCTTTGGGAGGTTGGAGACCCAGTACTTC. As protein: CASSFGRLETQYF.

Only a few counts were recorded for this clone. CDR3 loop: CASSPAPADEQYF. Written as DNA, the CDR3 is TGTGCCAGCAGCCCCGCGCCGGCGGACGAGCAGTACTTC. The chain is built from TRBV5-6 and TRBJ2-7; D not certain. The CDR3 is 13 amino acids. Germline V gives CDR1 SGHDT, CDR2 YYEEEE. Trimming pared 4 bases from V and 5 bases from J, leaving 13 bases between.

In its sample, this clone was seen once. This chain connects TRBV19 to TRBJ1-6, with D perhaps matching TRBD1 (5 bases). The V gene lost 1 base and the J gene lost 10 bases, with 20 bases spanning the gap. The CDR3 has 17 residues. Germline-derived CDR1 and CDR2 are LNHDA and SQIVND (reference sequence). CDR3 sequence (DNA): TGTGCCAGTAGTATAGTTCGTGGGTCTGGGGCCCAGTCACCCCTCCACTTT. This encodes CASSIVRGSGAQSPLHF.

The chain employs TRBV20-1 and TRBJ2-5, with no clear D. Germline V gene data show CDR1 as DFQATT and CDR2 as SNEGSKA (reference sequence). This CDR3 comprises 11 residues. The V gene lost 3 bases and the J gene lost 5 bases, with 7 bases spanning the gap. CDR3: CSASDWETQYF. The DNA of the CDR3 is TGCAGTGCTAGCGACTGGGAGACCCAGTACTTC.

This rearrangement joins TRBV7-6 to TRBJ1-2, with D possibly TRBD1 on 5 matching bases. Germline values: CDR1 SGHVS, CDR2 FNYEAQ. The CDR3 totals 14 residues. The germline V and J ends were trimmed by 0 bases and 0 bases, with 5 bases remaining between them. Here the CDR3 reads CASSLAGANYGYTF. CDR3 in DNA: TGTGCCAGCAGCTTAGCAGGGGCTAACTATGGCTACACCTTC. The full variable domain, its missing parts supplied by reference TRBV7-6 and TRBJ1-2, is GAGVSQSPRYKVTKRGQDVALRCDPISGHVSLYWYRQALGQGPEFLTYFNYEAQQDKSGLPNDRFSAERPEGSISTLTIQRTEQRDSAMYRCASSLAGANYGYTFGSGTRLTVV.

V is TRBV2 and J is TRBJ1-3; possibly TRBD1 for D (6 bases). The CDR3 extends over 17 amino acids. Germline CDR1 SNHLY, CDR2 FYNNEI. V lost 5 bases and J lost 0, with 17 bases in between. Here the CDR3 DNA reads TGTGCCAGCAGTCTGGGGCGGGGGCAGAGCTCTGGAAACACCATATATTTT. Amino acids: CASSLGRGQSSGNTIYF.

This chain connects TRBV29-1 to TRBJ2-3; tentatively, D is TRBD2 (5 bases). Trimming cost V 7 bases and J 2 bases, with 10 bases left between them. The CDR3 consists of 12 residues. CDR1 and CDR2 from the germline V gene are SQVTM and ANQGSEA. The CDR3 DNA reads TGCAGCGCTATGGAGGACACAGATACGCAGTATTTT. Translation gives CSAMEDTDTQYF.

This chain joins TRBV5-3 and TRBJ2-7, with TRBD2 matching 16 bases. TRBV5-3 counts as an open reading frame of uncertain function. The CDR3 is 14 amino acids. The junction had 2 bases not matched to a gene; V was cut back by 2 bases and J by 9 bases. The CDR3 nucleotides are TGTGCCAGAAGCTTCGGGACTAGCGGGGGGGGGCAGTACTTC. Translating it yields CARSFGTSGGGQYF.

The chain couples TRBV6-4 to TRBJ1-4; 8 bases fit TRBD1. Germline CDR1 reads MRHNA; CDR2 reads SNTAGT. The CDR3 length is 15 residues. The V gene end was trimmed by 2 bases and the J gene end by 5 bases; junction bases not matched to a gene: 4. DNA of the CDR3: TGTGCCAGCAGTGACCGGGACAGGATGAATGAAAAACTGTTTTTT. Translated: CASSDRDRMNEKLFF.

In the case of this clone: Other DNA sequences within the sample encode an identical CDR3. This chain links TRBV11-2 with TRBJ1-6; tentatively, D is TRBD1 (5 bases). CDR3 length: 14 amino acids. The V gene's germline CDR1 is SGHAT and CDR2 FQNNGV. With 6 bases removed from V and 10 bases from J, the gap between germline ends came to 16 bases. CDR3 protein: CASRTGSGNSPLHF. The CDR3 bases are TGTGCCAGCAGAACAGGAAGTGGGAACTCACCCCTCCACTTT.

This chain uses TRBV10-3 with TRBJ1-1, with D unresolved. The CDR3 spans 14 residues. V was shortened by 5 bases and J by 4 bases, with 14 bases between the two germline ends. CDR1 and CDR2 (germline): ENHRY, SYGVKD. This CDR3 is CAISREVSGTEAFF. Written as DNA, the CDR3 is TGTGCCATCAGTCGGGAGGTCTCGGGCACTGAAGCTTTCTTT.